The 27 T cell receptor beta chains reported below all come from one sample, sequenced in a study of CD8+ T cells in alopecia areata. Treatment described: oral pan-JAK inhibitor, 5-10 mg twice daily. RNA was isolated and reverse transcribed to cDNA, the sequencing template. Sequencing was performed with immunoSEQ multiplex PCR; in TCRdb, only in-frame clones are kept and a portion is missing. The data hold roughly 76,000 clones, with roughly 28% observed a single time. Material: CD8+ T cells sorted from blood, obtained at week 4, from a patient treated with tofacitinib. These receptors came from a human donor with alopecia areata.

This clone has just a few counts. V gene TRBV29-1 combines with J gene TRBJ1-2; D unclear. The CDR3 covers 12 residues. V lost 0 bases and J 7 bases, leaving 9 bases between the germline ends. Germline assignment: CDR1 SQVTM and CDR2 ANQGSEA. CDR3 protein: CSVEDSGPGYTF. CDR3 sequence (DNA): TGCAGCGTTGAAGATTCAGGTCCTGGCTACACCTTC.

This clone was recorded a few times. The chain couples TRBV15 to TRBJ2-4; the D gene is possibly TRBD1 (6 bases). This CDR3 comprises 15 residues. The V gene lost 5 bases and the J gene lost 8 bases, with 19 bases spanning the gap. CDR1 is LNHNV and CDR2 is YYDKDF in the germline V gene (reference sequence). The CDR3 protein is CATSQGRAGADIQYF. CDR3 in DNA: TGTGCCACCAGCCAAGGCCGGGCAGGGGCGGACATTCAGTACTTC.

The chain uses TRBV27 and TRBJ2-5, with D hard to call. The CDR3 contains 11 residues. Germline V gene lookup returns CDR1 MNHEY and CDR2 SMNVEV (reference sequence). V shed 10 bases and J shed 4 bases, with 10 bases lying between them. The DNA of the CDR3 is TGTGCCACCGCAACCCTAGAGACCCAGTACTTC. Its translation: CATATLETQYF.

This clone turned up a few times. The V call is TRBV2, the J call TRBJ2-7, with 11 bases identical to TRBD2. With 6 bases clipped from V and 0 bases from J, the junction kept 4 bases outside the gene matches. The CDR3 covers 15 residues. Germline CDR1 reads SNHLY; CDR2 reads FYNNEI. CDR3 protein: CASRSGTSGSYEQYF. The CDR3 DNA is TGTGCCAGCAGGTCCGGGACTAGCGGCTCCTACGAGCAGTACTTC.

This clone was observed a few times. The rearrangement links TRBV5-1 to TRBJ2-7; TRBD1 agrees at 11 bases. This CDR3 region has 15 residues. The germline V gene encodes CDR1 SGHRS and CDR2 YFSETQ. The trim removed 3 bases at V and 2 bases at J, leaving 4 bases unmatched. This CDR3 is CASSSPGQGAYEQYF. DNA for the CDR3: TGCGCCAGCAGCTCGCCGGGACAGGGGGCCTACGAGCAGTACTTC.

The V gene is TRBV30, the J gene TRBJ2-2; D unresolved. Germline values: CDR1 GTSNPN, CDR2 SVGIG (reference sequence). The CDR3 has 11 residues. V was cut by 6 bases and J by 8 bases, with 10 bases left in between. CDR3 sequence (DNA): TGTGCCTGTACCGGCCGTGGGGAGCTGTTTTTT. This encodes CACTGRGELFF.

The count of this clone is one. This sequence may be a read error, since a much larger clone differs from it by one base. Other DNA sequences of this sample code for an identical CDR3. The genes are TRBV9 and TRBJ2-2; D unresolved. CDR3 length equals 12 residues. Germline V gene lookup returns CDR1 SGDLS and CDR2 YYNGEE. V was clipped by 4 bases and J by 2 bases, with 3 bases between them. Here the CDR3 reads CASSLNTGELFF. The CDR3, as DNA: TGTGCCAGCAGCTTAAACACCGGGGAGCTGTTTTTT.

This clone was seen more than once but under ten times. This chain joins TRBV7-2 and TRBJ1-2, with TRBD1 matching 7 bases. V lost 6 bases to trimming and J lost 2 bases; unmatched junction nucleotides: 6. The CDR3 is 14 amino acids. CDR1 is SGHTA and CDR2 is FQGNSA in the germline V gene. The CDR3: CASRKTTGNYGYTF. DNA of the CDR3: TGTGCCAGCAGAAAAACGACAGGGAACTATGGCTACACCTTC.

The chain is built from TRBV7-9 and TRBJ2-7; TRBD1 aligns across 8 bases. The junction had 8 bases not matched to a gene; V was cut back by 6 bases and J by 7 bases. The CDR3 covers 13 residues. Germline V lookup: CDR1 SEHNR, CDR2 FQNEAQ (reference sequence). The DNA of the CDR3 is TGTGCCAGCAGTACGACAGGGGCGAGAGAGCAGTACTTC. Translation gives CASSTTGAREQYF.

The rearrangement links TRBV11-1 to TRBJ1-2; the D gene is possibly TRBD1 (5 bases). From germline, CDR1 is SGHAT and CDR2 FQDESV (reference sequence). Trimming shortened V by 5 bases and J by 12 bases, and 19 bases separated the two germline ends. The CDR3 is 13 amino acids. The CDR3 DNA reads TGTGCCAGCAGCCCAGGGAACGGGGTCCATCACACCTTC. Amino acid sequence: CASSPGNGVHHTF.

The chain joins TRBV13 to TRBJ2-7; TRBD2 matches at 13 bases. Germline V gene data show CDR1 as PRHDT and CDR2 as FYEKMQ (reference sequence). Trimming took 5 bases from V and 3 from J; bases not matched to a gene: 4. The CDR3 is 15 residues long. CDR3 protein: CASSPRTSGGYEQYF. The CDR3 DNA is TGTGCCAGCAGCCCCCGGACTAGCGGGGGCTACGAGCAGTACTTC.

The chain joins TRBV28 to TRBJ2-2; D might be TRBD1 (6 bases). Germline V gene sequence: CDR1 MDHEN, CDR2 SYDVKM. The CDR3 loop spans 17 amino acids. The V gene lost 6 bases and the J gene lost 6 bases, with 23 bases spanning the gap. The CDR3 nucleotides are TGTGCCAGCAGCCCGGGTGCCGGGACACCCCTCTCCGGGGAGCTGTTTTTT. Its protein product is CASSPGAGTPLSGELFF.

The table lists this clone with a few counts. The same CDR3 also results from other DNA sequences found in this sample. The J gene is TRBJ2-7, the V gene TRBV29-1; tentative D call: TRBD2 (6 bases). Germline assignment: CDR1 SQVTM and CDR2 ANQGSEA. The CDR3 contains 12 residues. V was clipped by 0 bases and J by 5 bases, with 8 bases between them. CDR3 nucleotide sequence: TGCAGCGTTGAAGAACCGGGAGACGAGCAGTACTTC. It translates to CSVEEPGDEQYF.

This clone was seen a handful of times. J is TRBJ2-7 and V is TRBV5-1; 10 nucleotides agree with TRBD1. The CDR3 spans 13 residues. Looked up from germline, CDR1 is SGHRS and CDR2 is YFSETQ. Unmatched junction bases numbered 3, after V lost 4 bases and J lost 5 bases. The CDR3 nucleotides are TGCGCCAGCAGCGAAGGGACAGGGGACGAGCAGTACTTC. This encodes CASSEGTGDEQYF.

The rearrangement uses TRBV29-1 and TRBJ2-7, with D unclear. CDR1 is SQVTM and CDR2 is ANQGSEA in the germline V gene. This CDR3 has 13 residues. The V and J ends lost 3 bases and 0 bases respectively, with 9 bases between them. The CDR3 coding sequence is TGCAGCGTTGAGCAGATCAACTCCTACGAGCAGTACTTC. Its translation is CSVEQINSYEQYF.

This clone was seen more than once but under ten times. The V and J genes are TRBV4-3 and TRBJ2-2, with D perhaps given as TRBD1 or TRBD2 (5 bases each). Germline assignment: CDR1 LGHNA and CDR2 YSLEER. This CDR3 is built from 18 residues. The V and J ends lost 0 bases and 0 bases respectively, with 14 bases between them. CDR3 protein: CASSQDLAQGANTGELFF. For the CDR3, the DNA is TGCGCCAGCAGCCAAGATCTGGCTCAGGGAGCGAACACCGGGGAGCTGTTTTTT.

V gene TRBV13 combines with J gene TRBJ1-2; TRBD1 matches 7 bases. The CDR3 extends over 15 amino acids. Germline CDR1 reads PRHDT; CDR2 reads FYEKMQ (reference sequence). J gave up 9 bases and V 3 bases, and 13 bases lay outside the gene matches. CDR3 sequence reads: CASSLGLPNRGSYTF. The CDR3 DNA follows: TGTGCCAGCAGCTTGGGGCTACCCAACAGGGGCAGCTACACCTTC.

By sample share, this clone is medium-sized. J is TRBJ2-5 and V is TRBV7-9; no clear D. Between the trimmed V and J ends, which lost 11 bases and 2 bases, there was a span of 15 bases. The CDR3 covers 13 residues. Germline V CDR1 and CDR2: SEHNR, FQNEAQ (reference sequence). CDR3 DNA: TGTGCCTGCGACAAGAACATTCAAGAGACCCAGTACTTC. This translates into CACDKNIQETQYF.

This clone has just a few counts. This chain connects TRBV9 to TRBJ2-1, with a possible D match to TRBD2 (6 bases). Looked up from germline, CDR1 is SGDLS and CDR2 is YYNGEE. The CDR3 extends over 15 amino acids. Trimming shortened V by 0 bases and J by 11 bases, and 18 bases separated the two germline ends. In DNA form, the CDR3 reads TGTGCCAGCAGCGTAGCTCTCGGTGGGAGGAGTAAGCAGTTCTTC. Protein: CASSVALGGRSKQFF.

The V and J genes are TRBV23-1 and TRBJ1-2; perhaps TRBD1 as D (5 bases). TRBV23-1 is assigned to the ORF class and has an uncertain function. There are 16 residues in the CDR3. V was shortened by 3 bases and J by 4 bases, with 18 bases between the two germline ends. The CDR3 sequence: CASSHRDSTRLYGYTF. In DNA, the CDR3 is TGCGCCAGCAGTCACCGTGACAGCACTAGACTCTATGGCTACACCTTC.

This clone was seen only a few times. The chain couples TRBV29-1 to TRBJ1-2; TRBD1 aligns across 7 bases. The V segment lost 6 bases and the J segment 2 bases; nucleotides outside the gene matches: 3. Germline V lookup: CDR1 SQVTM, CDR2 ANQGSEA. The CDR3 is 12 residues long. The CDR3 region is CSVLTGNYGYTF. The CDR3, as DNA: TGCAGCGTCCTGACAGGGAACTATGGCTACACCTTC.

This chain uses TRBV29-1 with TRBJ2-3; 9 bases are shared with TRBD2. This CDR3 spans 14 amino acids. V shed 3 bases, J shed 6 bases, and the junction held 7 bases outside the gene matches. Germline V gives CDR1 SQVTM, CDR2 ANQGSEA. The DNA for the CDR3 is TGCAGCGTTGACTCGCGGGAGGGTCCCGATACGCAGTATTTT. It translates to CSVDSREGPDTQYF.

This clone has only a few counts. V and J are TRBV25-1 and TRBJ2-7; 8 positions agree with TRBD2. CDR3 size: 11 residues. Germline V gene sequence: CDR1 MGHDK, CDR2 SYGVNS. The CDR3 is CSVAGGYEQYF. CDR3 DNA sequence: TGTTCCGTGGCGGGGGGCTACGAGCAGTACTTC.

This clone was observed a few times. The V call is TRBV27, the J call TRBJ2-5, with unresolved D. Between the trimmed V and J ends, which lost 7 bases and 7 bases, there was a span of 19 bases. There are 14 residues in the CDR3. Germline V lookup: CDR1 MNHEY, CDR2 SMNVEV (reference sequence). Written as DNA, the CDR3 is TGTGCCAGCACCGTCACCCCACAGTCGGGGACCCAGTACTTC. It is translated as CASTVTPQSGTQYF.

V usage is TRBV4-1 and J usage is TRBJ2-1; D is perhaps TRBD2 (6 bases). CDR3 length: 14 amino acids. V was pared by 1 base and J by 8 bases, with 12 bases between. Germline V gene data show CDR1 as MGHRA and CDR2 as YSYEKL. The CDR3 is CASSQVLASDEQFF. For the CDR3, the DNA is TGCGCCAGCAGCCAAGTTCTAGCGAGCGATGAGCAGTTCTTC.

This clone was recorded a few times. The CDR3, as DNA: TGCAGCGTCCGGGACAGGGTTAGGACCGGGGAGCTGTTTTTT. Translated, it gives CSVRDRVRTGELFF. The chain carries TRBV29-1 and TRBJ2-2; 9 nucleotides match TRBD1. CDR1 and CDR2 (germline): SQVTM, ANQGSEA. The CDR3 spans 14 residues. V shed 6 bases, J shed 5 bases, and the junction held 7 bases outside the gene matches.

The chain links TRBV29-1 to TRBJ2-3, with D possibly being TRBD2 (6 bases). V lost 6 bases to trimming and J lost 3 bases, with 19 bases between them. CDR1 is SQVTM and CDR2 is ANQGSEA in the germline V gene. The CDR3 length is 15 residues. CDR3: CSVRGIGRTTDTQYF. The CDR3 DNA reads as TGCAGCGTGCGCGGGATTGGGCGGACGACAGATACGCAGTATTTT.